This T cell receptor (beta chain) was obtained from a study of early T cells in non-severe SARS-CoV-2 infection. The wider study: Bulk RNA isolated from unsorted whole blood underwent sequencing; chains were not paired.

This clonotype occurred many times. Its antigen remains unknown. Its ends do not fully match the called genes, so a read error is possible. Unique molecular identifiers (one per individual cDNA molecule) were attached. TCRdb re-called the 5' RACE reads with MiXCR, one entry per CDR3 protein. This sample has 45,000 to 70,000 distinct CDR3 sequences; 6% to 7% occur once, and the top ten carry approximately 4.1%. Per the germline V gene, CDR1 is SGHKS and CDR2 is YYEKEE (reference sequence). CDR3 size: 16 residues. Study results and limitations: There was a bias toward anti-spike CD8 responses in VDJdb matching, which missed private and CD4 specificities.

The sequence came from an adult who was a healthcare worker with PCR-confirmed SARS-CoV-2 infection or an uninfected control (not recorded which). J is TRBJ2-7 and V is TRBV5-5; D not resolved. Sequenced input: whole blood. CDR3 loop: CASILPAFDSSYEQYF. The DNA of the CDR3 is TGTGCCAGCATCTTGCCAGCGTTTGATAGCTCCTACGAGCAGTACTTC.